Listed below are T cell receptor beta chains from one sample, sequenced in a study of blood T cell repertoires in COVID-19. TCRdb's copy holds only in-frame clones and misses some; the assay was immunoSEQ multiplex PCR. Among under 350,000 clones listed, approximately 91% were seen once. Sequenced: PBMCs or T cells enriched from blood (not recorded which). All receptors come from a middle-aged woman who had recovered from COVID-19. Each CDR3 is given with its conserved first and last residue. A D gene is named only where the DNA matches it firmly. A clone size is listed for some rows: how often the clone was seen (once, few, many), or a class if it is expanded.

J	size	V	D	CDR3	DNA
TRBJ2-5	few	TRBV18	.	CASSPPQSAQYF	TGTGCCAGCTCACCACCGCAATCGGCCCAGTACTTC
TRBJ1-5	.	TRBV2	TRBD1	CASRSDRGIGQPQHF	TGTGCCAGCCGGTCCGACAGGGGAATCGGGCAGCCCCAGCATTTT
TRBJ1-1	.	TRBV30	TRBD1	CAWSVLRGRATEAFF	TGTGCCTGGAGTGTACTTAGGGGGCGGGCCACTGAAGCTTTCTTT
TRBJ1-2	.	TRBV27	.	CASSLSAGTTHGYTF	TGTGCCAGCAGTTTATCGGCGGGAACTACACATGGCTACACCTTC
TRBJ2-1	.	TRBV7-9	TRBD2	CASSRSGSSYNEQFF	TGTGCCAGCAGCAGAAGCGGGAGCTCCTACAATGAGCAGTTCTTC
TRBJ2-7	.	TRBV13	.	CASSFVYEQYF	TGTGCCAGCAGCTTCGTCTACGAGCAGTACTTC
TRBJ1-1	.	TRBV25-1	TRBD1	CASSADRGTTEAFF	TGTGCCAGCAGTGCAGACAGGGGCACTACTGAAGCTTTCTTT
TRBJ1-2	.	TRBV6-2/TRBV6-3	TRBD1	CASSFGTVYGYTF	TGTGCCAGCAGTTTCGGGACAGTCTATGGCTACACCTTC
TRBJ2-1	once	TRBV9	.	CASSVGGGRNEQFF	TGTGCCAGCAGCGTAGGGGGAGGTAGGAATGAGCAGTTCTTC
TRBJ2-5	few	TRBV7-2	.	CASSSTGDQETQYF	TGTGCCAGCAGCTCGACGGGGGACCAAGAGACCCAGTACTTC
TRBJ1-5	.	TRBV19	.	CASTARGVYQPQHF	TGTGCCAGTACGGCTCGGGGGGTTTATCAGCCCCAGCATTTT
TRBJ2-1	.	TRBV29-1	.	CSVDGRAYHNEQFF	TGCAGCGTTGATGGCAGGGCTTATCACAATGAGCAGTTCTTC
TRBJ1-2	.	TRBV28	TRBD1	CASSRGQGAAGYTF	TGTGCCAGCAGTCGGGGACAGGGGGCTGCGGGCTACACCTTC
TRBJ1-1	.	TRBV12-3/TRBV12-4	.	CASRRDPYTEAFF	TGTGCCAGCAGGCGGGACCCCTACACTGAAGCTTTCTTT
TRBJ1-1	.	TRBV29-1	.	CSVGGRWGSTEAFF	TGCAGCGTTGGGGGGCGCTGGGGGAGCACTGAAGCTTTCTTT
TRBJ1-5	.	TRBV19	.	CASSIQTGQPQHF	TGTGCCAGTAGTATACAGACGGGTCAGCCCCAGCATTTT
TRBJ2-5	few	TRBV5-1	TRBD2	CASSLASGGTQETQYF	TGCGCCAGCAGCTTGGCCTCGGGGGGGACTCAAGAGACCCAGTACTTC
TRBJ2-6	.	TRBV3-1/TRBV3-2	.	CASSLGVSGANVLTF	TGTGCCAGCAGCCTAGGGGTCTCTGGGGCCAACGTCCTGACTTTC
TRBJ2-5	.	TRBV5-1	.	CASSVAAVDQETQYF	TGCGCCAGCAGCGTAGCGGCCGTTGACCAAGAGACCCAGTACTTC
TRBJ1-3	.	TRBV19	TRBD1	CASSGHRGNVLKNTIYF	TGTGCCAGTAGTGGTCACAGGGGGAACGTCTTAAAGAACACCATATATTTT
TRBJ2-1	.	TRBV12-5	TRBD1	CASGLVKDRGPNEQFF	TGTGCTAGTGGTTTGGTAAAGGACAGGGGGCCTAATGAGCAGTTCTTC
TRBJ1-2	.	TRBV5-1	TRBD1	CASSLGDRYGYTF	TGCGCCAGCAGCTTGGGGGACAGATATGGCTACACCTTC
TRBJ1-6	.	TRBV19	.	CASSPHIAGSPLHF	TGTGCCAGTTCCCCCCATATCGCAGGATCACCCCTCCACTTT
TRBJ1-5	.	TRBV6-1	.	CASSDTTWNQPQHF	TGTGCCAGCAGTGATACTACTTGGAATCAGCCCCAGCATTTT
TRBJ2-3	.	TRBV12-5	TRBD1	CASGRDREDTQYF	TGTGCTAGTGGTCGGGACAGGGAGGATACGCAGTATTTT
TRBJ2-2	.	TRBV30	.	CASGTHGRELFF	TGTGCCTCAGGGACTCACGGTCGGGAGCTGTTTTTT
TRBJ1-5	.	TRBV19	.	CASSIGGARGPQHF	TGTGCCAGTAGTATTGGGGGCGCAAGGGGGCCCCAGCATTTT
TRBJ1-2	.	TRBV18	.	CASSPGGREGYGYTF	TGTGCCAGCTCACCGGGAGGTCGGGAAGGATATGGCTACACCTTC
TRBJ2-2	.	TRBV24-1	.	CATGHKNTGELFF	TGTGCCACGGGACACAAGAACACCGGGGAGCTGTTTTTT
TRBJ2-5	.	TRBV7-2	TRBD2	CASTLFGGRETQYF	TGTGCCAGCACCCTATTTGGCGGGAGAGAGACCCAGTACTTC
TRBJ1-6	.	TRBV21-1	.	CASSGHLLRVSPPLHF	TGTGCCAGCAGCGGACACTTACTCCGGGTCAGCCCACCCCTCCACTTT
TRBJ1-6	.	TRBV12-5	TRBD1	CASGLVYGAGTGALRGSPLHF	TGTGCTAGTGGTTTGGTATACGGAGCCGGGACAGGGGCTCTTCGGGGTTCACCCCTCCACTTT
TRBJ1-5	.	TRBV27	.	CASSSRTDNSNQPQHF	TGTGCCAGCAGTTCAAGGACAGATAATAGCAATCAGCCCCAGCATTTT
TRBJ1-6	.	TRBV5-1	TRBD1	CASSLARDRGQGPLHF	TGCGCCAGCAGCTTGGCCCGGGACAGGGGACAAGGGCCCCTCCACTTT
TRBJ1-2	.	TRBV5-1	.	CASSLGQPEGSYGYTF	TGCGCCAGCAGCTTGGGACAGCCGGAAGGTAGCTATGGCTACACCTTC
TRBJ1-4	.	TRBV5-6	.	CASSPGTIPVSEKLFF	TGTGCCAGCAGCCCAGGGACAATTCCGGTCTCTGAAAAACTGTTTTTT
TRBJ2-5	.	TRBV2	TRBD1	CASKSGTGVETQYF	TGTGCCAGCAAGTCAGGGACAGGTGTAGAGACCCAGTACTTC
TRBJ2-1	.	TRBV5-4	.	CASSLGHSGNYNEQFF	TGTGCCAGCAGCTTGGGTCATAGCGGTAACTACAATGAGCAGTTCTTC
TRBJ2-1	few	TRBV7-9	.	CASSLRGNEQFF	TGTGCCAGCAGCTTGAGGGGGAATGAGCAGTTCTTC
TRBJ1-4	.	TRBV7-9	.	CASSLVGGGEKLFF	TGTGCCAGCAGCTTAGTGGGCGGGGGTGAAAAACTGTTTTTT
TRBJ2-1	.	TRBV30	TRBD2	CAVAGIRGSGRASEQFF	TGTGCTGTGGCTGGGATACGGGGTAGCGGGAGGGCCAGTGAGCAGTTCTTC
TRBJ2-7	.	TRBV5-4	TRBD1	CASSPDRDRGAPREQYF	TGTGCCAGCAGCCCAGACCGGGACAGGGGCGCCCCGAGGGAGCAGTACTTC
TRBJ2-1	.	TRBV9	TRBD1	CASSVWGQEYNEQFF	TGTGCCAGCAGCGTATGGGGACAGGAATACAATGAGCAGTTCTTC
TRBJ1-1	.	TRBV5-8	.	CASSLVVGRAAEAFF	TGTGCCAGCAGCCTTGTAGTCGGCAGGGCCGCTGAAGCTTTCTTT
TRBJ2-3	.	TRBV7-3	TRBD2	CASSISGRAQYF	TGTGCCAGCAGCATCTCCGGGAGGGCGCAGTATTTT
TRBJ2-6	.	TRBV5-1	.	CASRPPGSGANVLTF	TGCGCCAGCAGGCCCCCGGGCTCTGGGGCCAACGTCCTGACTTTC
TRBJ1-4	.	TRBV2	TRBD1	CASRKDRVNEKLFF	TGTGCCAGCAGGAAGGACAGGGTAAATGAAAAACTGTTTTTT
TRBJ2-3	.	TRBV15	TRBD1	CATSRGRGTDTQYF	TGTGCCACCAGCAGAGGCAGGGGGACAGATACGCAGTATTTT
TRBJ1-1	once	TRBV19	TRBD1	CASSPRDRGLFTEAFF	TGTGCCAGTAGTCCCCGGGACAGGGGGCTTTTCACTGAAGCTTTCTTT
TRBJ2-1	.	TRBV11-3	TRBD2	CASSLGLARVGEQFF	TGTGCCAGCAGCTTAGGACTAGCTCGAGTGGGAGAGCAGTTCTTC
TRBJ1-1	.	TRBV11-3	.	CASSSLDNTEAFF	TGTGCCAGCAGCTCCCTGGACAATACTGAAGCTTTCTTT
TRBJ2-1	.	TRBV5-1	TRBD2	CASSPGGGLYNEQFF	TGCGCCAGCAGCCCGGGCGGGGGGCTCTACAATGAGCAGTTCTTC
TRBJ2-7	.	TRBV4-3	TRBD1	CASSLGVQGTYEQYF	TGCGCCAGCAGCCTGGGGGTACAGGGGACCTACGAGCAGTACTTC
TRBJ2-1	.	TRBV7-6	.	CASSLGGVRGFGGNEQFF	TGTGCCAGCAGCTTAGGTGGGGTTCGGGGGTTTGGAGGCAATGAGCAGTTCTTC